This record concerns one T cell receptor (beta chain) sequence. In this sample, this clone turned up many times. No cognate antigen has been identified for it. Base qualities are not at hand, and no much larger clone is one base apart. These data belong to a study of cytomegalovirus exposure and HLA in healthy donors (dated by TCRdb to 2016 to 2017). Regarding the complete study: An earlier analysis of under 600 of the donors reported more than 250 Gb of sequence data and 100 million to 130 million unique TCR beta sequences from around 200 million T cells. An earlier analysis of fewer than 750 of the donors used high-throughput TCR beta sequencing to judge whether each TCR beta V gene segment behaved as functional or pseudogenic. A later genetic analysis used genome-wide SNP genotypes for about three fifths of the roughly 700 donors, treating that subset as a discovery cohort. HLA typing included class I and class II loci at four-digit resolution. Every discovery cohort repertoire had been produced on one sequencing platform. Roughly 5 DR-DQ haplotypes were handled as single units for association and clustering, since linkage in the cohort was strong. To study patterns of TCR occurrence, a later analysis re-analyzed previously published TCR beta repertoires from just over 650 donors and added high-resolution HLA genotyping. The T cell repertoires of several hundred subjects were profiled by immunosequencing and related to cytomegalovirus serostatus. The number of donors typed differed by locus, with 629-630 for A, B, C, DRB1 and DQB1, around 520 for DQA1, about 610 for DPA1, and 472 for DPB1. Rather than drawing on any new phenotypic data, the later analysis identified candidate immune exposures from TCR beta sequences and the way those sequences occurred across donors. Donor age, sex, ethnicity and CMV serostatus were compiled alongside the repertoire data. Among the approximately 420 genotyped donors, approximately 81% belonged to the genetic ancestry cluster associated with self-reported Caucasian donors. The aim of the study was to test whether cataloging public T cell receptors could identify signatures of past pathogen exposure. Besides the first cohort of 500 to 700 subjects, a separate validation cohort made up of about 120 different subjects was used. To predict cytomegalovirus infection status, the study combined high-throughput TCR immunosequencing, statistical association of individual TCRs with disease status, and machine learning. Across 300 to 500 genotyped donors of the cohort, an average of approximately 240,000 unique TCR beta nucleotide sequences per donor were sequenced, and approximately 17% of those sequences were non-productive. Approximately 300 gigabases of sequencing data and 70 million to 95 million unique TCR sequences made up an early release that covered approximately 650 HLA-typed donors.

Overall study outcomes, separate from this receptor: A later genetic analysis reported fewer N-insertions in productive TCRs among donors in an Asian-associated ancestry cluster than the roughly 690-donor mean. Compared with equally common non-associated chains, HLA-associated TCR beta chains in a later analysis were more clonally expanded and had lower generation probabilities. The authors suggested that the approach could potentially be generalized to other disease states and immunological phenotypes. The study gave a list of under 200 TCR beta chains associated with cytomegalovirus. Some IMGT-functional V segments, including TRBV6-2 and TRBV6-3, could not be distinguished by the 87-base-pair reads and were therefore excluded. A few of the identified cytomegalovirus-associated TCR beta chains were confirmed in vitro to be specific for cytomegalovirus antigens. Because HLA typing was unavailable for some donors at each locus, only the typed subset was used in association tests. Because counts were too low, approximately 18 rarely observed V segments, including chromosome 9 orphons, were excluded from the earlier analysis of 587 of the donors. An earlier analysis of 450 to 750 of the donors showed that most TCR beta V segments appeared in productive rearrangements either about 90% or about 30% of the time, which broadly matched IMGT annotations. The only immune exposure information available for the cohort was CMV serostatus. A cluster of highly shared sequence variants was judged likely to be a technical artifact of the sequencing pipeline. The cohort was sequenced for TCR beta chains only, and without alpha or paired-chain data the features that could be detected were limited. At a false discovery rate of 0.05, a later analysis linked some 18,000 TCR beta sequences to specific HLA alleles. Cytomegalovirus status was reported to be diagnosed by the classifier with high specificity and sensitivity in both the original and validation cohorts. A later genetic analysis associated a missense DCLRE1C variant with V-gene and J-gene trimming of TCR beta chains, and an independent cohort replicated the association. While some public TCRs were present in many individuals, most TCR sequences turned up only very rarely across donors. Linkage disequilibrium might explain the correlated functional status among segregating V segments, but an unknown experimental factor could not be ruled out. According to a later analysis, parvovirus B19, influenza, CMV and Epstein-Barr virus appeared linked to several top co-occurrence clusters. According to a later analysis, most CMV-associated TCR beta chains appeared to be HLA-restricted, and the HLA associations seemed to be driven largely by CMV exposure. When HLA alleles, especially DR and DQ, strongly co-occurred, TCR associations were difficult to assign to individual alleles. A further reported finding was that TCR beta sequences accurately predicted the HLA-A and HLA-B alleles for most subjects in the first cohort. In a later analysis, TCR association rates were found to vary across HLA loci, with the most associated TCRs seen for DRB1 alleles and the fewest for HLA-C alleles. The presence/absence analyses assumed that sequencing depth was roughly uniform across donors, and that assumption may not be true.

From a lookup of the germline V gene, CDR1 and CDR2 are MNHEY and SVGAGI. V drops 8 bases and J drops 0 bases, leaving 7 bases in between. Counted from cysteine to phenylalanine, this CDR3 has 13 amino acids. The sequence is cut down to CDR3 DNA, 39 bases in frame from base 1. The cohort was made up of 666 healthy bone marrow donors. All cohort members were sampled while nominally healthy, although unrecorded immune exposures were likely present. The donor tested CMV seropositive and was one of the 289 seropositive cohort members. A peripheral blood sample was provided by each donor, and peripheral blood mononuclear cells were used for TCR beta sequencing. The Qiagen DNeasy Blood Extraction Kit was used to extract genomic DNA from the blood cell samples. Receptors were amplified or captured by the immunoSEQ multiplex PCR assay. For the multiplex PCR, a mixture combining 60 forward primers for TCR Vbeta segments and 13 reverse primers for TCR Jbeta segments was used. Amplification of the CDR3 region of rearranged TCR beta genes was performed with a multiplex PCR assay on genomic DNA. The amplified TCR beta libraries were sequenced on the Illumina HiSeq System as 87-base-pair reads. For the original study's pipeline: A later analysis tallied 70 million to 100 million unique TCR beta chains across the 550 to 850 repertoires, and approximately 11 million of those chains were shared by two or more donors. Raw reads were error-corrected and collapsed into unique sequences by a nearest-neighbor algorithm in which closely related sequences were merged to remove PCR and sequencing errors. To assign V, D and J gene segments, CDR3 sequences were aligned to IMGT reference sequences. For a sequence to be retained, a match of at least six nucleotides was required to both a V gene segment and a J gene segment. Rearrangements were called productive when the CDR3 lacked stop codons and stayed in frame with V and J; all others were non-productive. Following IMGT convention, CDR3 was defined as the stretch from the second conserved V-encoded cysteine up to the conserved J-encoded phenylalanine. In an earlier analysis of just under 600 of the donors, sequences lacking an unambiguous match to a single V gene segment were excluded. In an earlier analysis of a few hundred of the donors, V segments were called functional above 56.7% productive rearrangements and were called segregating when the between-donor standard deviation exceeded 5%. To diagnose cytomegalovirus status from the catalog of TCR beta chain sequences, a statistical classification framework was built. In a later analysis, TCR nucleotide sequences were compared against IMGT/GENE-DB human TR gene sequences so that V and J genes could be assigned. The TCRdist pipeline was used in a later analysis to assign CDR3 sequences and most-parsimonious VDJ recombination scenarios. A later analysis defined each TCR beta chain by its CDR3 amino acid sequence plus V-gene family, and excluded reads lacking a unique V-gene family. A later analysis removed 500 to 600 highly shared, low-generation-probability nucleotide sequences to deal with suspected cross-contamination and a sequencing artifact. In a later analysis, a clonal expansion index was calculated for each public chain from normalized within-repertoire ranks of inferred template counts. In a later analysis, generation probabilities were computed with a VDJ recombination model fitted to out-of-frame rearrangements, and the resulting probabilities were checked against IGoR. Hypergeometric tests were used in a later analysis to score TCR-TCR, TCR-HLA and TCR-CMV co-occurrence, with a repertoire-size bias correction applied to the TCR pairs. A later analysis estimated false discovery rates by permuting HLA or CMV assignments 20 times. In a later analysis, co-occurring TCRs were grouped using DBSCAN, with TCRdist sequence similarity added in when clustering inside HLA-allele-positive subsets. Repertoires with fewer than 30,000 or more than 120,000 public chains, plus five repertoires with anomalous nucleotide sharing, were excluded from co-occurrence clustering. Here the immuneACCESS table is served through TCRdb, limited to in-frame sequences with V and J called. Missing clones are a known gap in these copies; in checked studies unresolved V genes cover under half, and the rest lacks a known reason. The DNA gave D and trimming, while V, J and clone size come from that table. The sample table holds over 100,000 clones, of which around 10% were seen once. The biggest ten clones account for approximately 6.1% of the sample.

The sequenced sample was PBMCs. The origin of this receptor is a middle-aged man in good health and CMV-seropositive. The chain employs TRBV6-5 and TRBJ1-4; no confident D gene assignment can be made. The DNA reads TGTGCCAGCGCTGCAGCAACTAATGAAAAACTGTTTTTT. Translated, it reads CASAAATNEKLFF.